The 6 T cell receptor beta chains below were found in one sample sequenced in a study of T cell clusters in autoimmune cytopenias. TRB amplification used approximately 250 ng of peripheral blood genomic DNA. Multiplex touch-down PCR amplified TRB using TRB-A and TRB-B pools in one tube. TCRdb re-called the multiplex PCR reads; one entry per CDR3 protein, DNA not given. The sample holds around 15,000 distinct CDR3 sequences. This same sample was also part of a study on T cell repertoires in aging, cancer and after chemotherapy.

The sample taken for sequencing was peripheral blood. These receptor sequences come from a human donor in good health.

Here the CDR3 reads CASRGRTTDTQYF. The rearrangement joins TRBV6-1 to TRBJ2-3; TCRdb reports TRBD1, a call that lacks DNA to check it against. Germline CDR1 is MNHNS and CDR2 is SASEGT. The CDR3 contains 13 residues.

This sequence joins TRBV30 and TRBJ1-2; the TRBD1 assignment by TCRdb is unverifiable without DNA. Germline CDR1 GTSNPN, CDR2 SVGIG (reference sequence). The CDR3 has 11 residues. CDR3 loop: CAWGGLDGYTF.

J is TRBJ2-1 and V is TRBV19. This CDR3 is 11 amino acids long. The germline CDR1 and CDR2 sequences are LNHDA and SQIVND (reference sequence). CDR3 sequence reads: CASSHGDEQFF.

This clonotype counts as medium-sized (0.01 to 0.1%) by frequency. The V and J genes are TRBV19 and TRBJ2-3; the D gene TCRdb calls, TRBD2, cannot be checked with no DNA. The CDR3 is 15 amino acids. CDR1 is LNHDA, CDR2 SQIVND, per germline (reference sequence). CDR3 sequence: CASSWEAGSTDTQYF.

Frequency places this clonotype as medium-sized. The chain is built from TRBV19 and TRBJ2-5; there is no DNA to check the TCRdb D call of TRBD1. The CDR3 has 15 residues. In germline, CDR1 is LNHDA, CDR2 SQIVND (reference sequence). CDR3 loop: CASSMDGTGKETQYF.

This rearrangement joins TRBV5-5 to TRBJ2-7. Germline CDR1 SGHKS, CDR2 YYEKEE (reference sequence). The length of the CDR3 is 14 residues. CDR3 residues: CASSVGSSINEQYF.